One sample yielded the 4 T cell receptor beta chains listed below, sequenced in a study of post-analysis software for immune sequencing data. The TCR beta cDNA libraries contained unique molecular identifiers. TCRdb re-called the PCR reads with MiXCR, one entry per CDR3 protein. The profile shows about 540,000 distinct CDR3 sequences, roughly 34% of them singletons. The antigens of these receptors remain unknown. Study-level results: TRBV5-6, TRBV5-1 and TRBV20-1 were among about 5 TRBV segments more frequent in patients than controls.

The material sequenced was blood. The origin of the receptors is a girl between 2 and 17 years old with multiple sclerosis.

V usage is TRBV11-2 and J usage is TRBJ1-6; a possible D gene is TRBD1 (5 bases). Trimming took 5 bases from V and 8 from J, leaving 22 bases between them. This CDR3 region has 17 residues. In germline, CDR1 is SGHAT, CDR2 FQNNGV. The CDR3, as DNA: TGTGCCAGCAGCCCCCCGGGTCGGGGACCACGAGATTCACCCCTCCACTTT. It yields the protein CASSPPGRGPRDSPLHF.

The CDR3 DNA sequence: TGTGCCAGCAGTTTACAGGGCAGCTTCTATGGCTACACCTTC. As protein: CASSLQGSFYGYTF. The chain has TRBV12-3 or TRBV12-4 and TRBJ1-2; D is possibly TRBD1 (5 bases). CDR3 length equals 14 residues. V lost 2 bases, J lost 4 bases, and 11 bases lay in between.

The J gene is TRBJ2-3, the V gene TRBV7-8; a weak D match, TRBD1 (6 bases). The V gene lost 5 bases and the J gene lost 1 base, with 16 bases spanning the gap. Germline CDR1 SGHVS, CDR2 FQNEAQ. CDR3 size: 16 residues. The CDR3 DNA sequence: TGTGCCAGCAGCCCCCCGCGTCCAGGGGGCACAGATACGCAGTATTTT. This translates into CASSPPRPGGTDTQYF. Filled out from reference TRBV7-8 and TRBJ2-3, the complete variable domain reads GAGVSQSPRYKVAKRGQDVALRCDPISGHVSLFWYQQALGQGPEFLTYFQNEAQLDKSGLPSDRFFAERPEGSVSTLKIQRTQQEDSAVYLCASSPPRPGGTDTQYFGPGTRLTVL.

This CDR3 is CASSPGQGARENYGYTF. CDR3 nucleotides: TGTGCCAGCAGTCCTGGTCAGGGGGCGAGAGAAAACTATGGCTACACCTTC. This chain joins TRBV4-2 and TRBJ1-2; 8 bases line up with TRBD1. The V gene's germline CDR1 is LGHNA and CDR2 YNFKEQ. The CDR3 totals 17 residues. The V gene end was trimmed by 6 bases and the J gene end by 2 bases; junction bases not matched to a gene: 14.